The sequence of this T cell receptor beta chain was determined in a study of T cells in Graves' hyperthyroidism and ophthalmopathy. Study-level findings and limits: A median 6.5 months before onset, the model predicted ophthalmopathy.

As concerns this clonotype: Antigen unknown.

In making diagnoses, clinical symptoms, serum thyroxine and TRAb, thyroid ultrasound and orbital computed tomography were all used. V was pared by 0 bases and J by 7 bases, with 5 bases of the junction left unmatched. CDR1 and CDR2 from the germline V gene are SGDLS and YYNGEE. CDR3 length equals 15 residues. The TCR beta CDR3 regions underwent amplification using RNA transcripts as the source. HTBI primers drove first-round RT-PCR of the TCR CDR3. TCRdb passed the multiplex PCR reads through MiXCR, listing each CDR3 protein once. Among 350,000 or so distinct CDR3 sequences listed, 15% to 20% were seen once.

This TCR was recovered from a woman between 45 and 60 years old with Graves' hyperthyroidism. This sequence joins TRBV9 and TRBJ2-1, with 9 bases fitting TRBD1. Material: blood. The DNA of the CDR3 is TGTGCCAGCAGCGTAGAGGGGACAGGGTTGAATGAGCAGTTCTTC. Its translation: CASSVEGTGLNEQFF.